The clone carrying this T cell receptor beta chain showed up just once. Living in 24 US areas, the participants were between roughly 18 and 90 years of age. Cohorts were assigned according to the clinical history that participants reported. The sample is drawn from a study of blood T cell repertoires in COVID-19. The CDR3 length is 14 residues. V was pared by 4 bases and J by 5 bases, with 7 bases of the junction left unmatched. Looked up from germline, CDR1 is SGDLS and CDR2 is YYNGEE. As originally analysed: The authors estimated nucleated cell counts from reference gene primer amplification. The table came from immunoSEQ multiplex PCR; TCRdb's copy has only in-frame clones and leaves some out. V, J and clone size are those of that table, while D and trimming were read from the DNA. The sample includes approximately 200,000 clones, about 80% seen only once; the top ten take roughly 1.8%.

This chain uses TRBV9 with TRBJ2-7; TRBD1 matches at 9 bases. Specimen: PBMCs or T cells enriched from blood (not recorded which). The receptor's source is a man in his sixties who had recovered from COVID-19. The CDR3 sequence: CASSPRQGGNEQYF. The CDR3 DNA sequence: TGTGCCAGCAGCCCACGACAGGGGGGAAACGAGCAGTACTTC.